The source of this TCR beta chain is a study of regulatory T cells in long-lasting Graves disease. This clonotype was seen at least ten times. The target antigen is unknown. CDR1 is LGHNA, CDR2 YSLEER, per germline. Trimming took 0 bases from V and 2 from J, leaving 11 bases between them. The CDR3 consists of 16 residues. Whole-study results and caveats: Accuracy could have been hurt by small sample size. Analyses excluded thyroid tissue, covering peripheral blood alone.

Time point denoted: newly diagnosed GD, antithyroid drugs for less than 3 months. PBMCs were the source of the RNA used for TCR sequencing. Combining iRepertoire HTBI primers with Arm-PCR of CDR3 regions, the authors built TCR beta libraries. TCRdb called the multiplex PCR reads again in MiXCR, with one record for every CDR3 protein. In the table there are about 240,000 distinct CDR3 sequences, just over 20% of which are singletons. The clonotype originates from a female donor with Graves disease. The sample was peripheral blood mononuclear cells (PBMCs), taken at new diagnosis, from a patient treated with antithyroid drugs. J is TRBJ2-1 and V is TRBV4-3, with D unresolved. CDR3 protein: CASSQDGDQAYNEQFF. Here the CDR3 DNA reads TGCGCCAGCAGCCAAGATGGCGACCAGGCCTACAATGAGCAGTTCTTC.